The clone carrying this TCR beta chain has just one count. In germline, CDR1 is SQVTM, CDR2 ANQGSEA. This CDR3 region has 12 residues. With 7 bases removed from V and 9 bases from J, the gap between germline ends came to 18 bases. Assay: immunoSEQ multiplex PCR; the TCRdb copy retains only in-frame clones and omits some. Seen here are more than 80,000 clones, about 87% observed once, and the top ten hold roughly 5.4%. This sample was included in a study of blood T cell repertoires in COVID-19. In the study overall: Specimens from acute and convalescent COVID-19 originated in the United States, Italy and Spain.

This rearrangement joins TRBV29-1 to TRBJ1-1, with D perhaps matching TRBD1 (5 bases). Source material: peripheral blood. The receptor comes from a man aged 40-50 years with acute or convalescent COVID-19. Written as DNA, the CDR3 is TGCAGCGCTGCAGGGATGGTTATGCAAGCTTTCTTT. Encoded protein: CSAAGMVMQAFF.